These 27 T cell receptor beta chains were all obtained from the same sample, sequenced in a study of blood T cell repertoires in COVID-19. Using immunoSEQ multiplex PCR, the repertoire was profiled, and TCRdb retains in-frame clones only, with some absent. In the table there are about 250,000 clones, roughly 85% of which are singletons. The sample was peripheral blood. These receptors all stem from a man aged 50-59 years with COVID-19, enrolled during active disease.

The chain links TRBV3-1 (or the pseudogene TRBV3-2) to TRBJ1-4, with 8 bases lining up with TRBD1. The CDR3 runs to 14 residues. V gave up 2 bases and J gave up 8 bases; unmatched junction bases: 4. Per the germline V gene, CDR1 is LGHDT and CDR2 is YNNKEL (reference sequence). The CDR3 spells CASSQQGAPEKLFF. The CDR3 nucleotides read TGTGCCAGCAGCCAACAGGGGGCGCCGGAAAAACTGTTTTTT.

The gene calls are TRBV14 and TRBJ1-1; D unclear. V shed 2 bases and J shed 6 bases, with 13 bases lying between them. The CDR3 runs 14 residues. Germline V gives CDR1 SGHDN, CDR2 FVKESK. The CDR3 DNA reads as TGTGCCAGCAGCCAAAGCTTCGGTGATCCTGAAGCTTTCTTT. This sequence encodes CASSQSFGDPEAFF.

The chain is built from TRBV25-1 and TRBJ1-4; D gene ambiguous. V lost 5 bases and J 0 bases, leaving 10 bases between the germline ends. The CDR3 spans 15 residues. Per germline, CDR1 MGHDK and CDR2 SYGVNS. The CDR3 DNA follows: TGTGCCAGCAGTCCCCGGGGAGCAACTAATGAAAAACTGTTTTTT. Translating gives CASSPRGATNEKLFF.

The CDR3 sequence is CASRAGGTEAFF. The DNA for the CDR3 is TGTGCCAGCAGAGCAGGGGGCACTGAAGCTTTCTTT. This rearrangement joins TRBV28 to TRBJ1-1; the match to TRBD1 covers 7 bases. The germline V gene has CDR1 MDHEN and CDR2 SYDVKM. The V gene end was trimmed by 6 bases and the J gene end by 4 bases; junction bases not matched to a gene: 2. The CDR3 runs to 12 residues.

The chain combines TRBV19 with TRBJ1-6, with D unclear. The CDR3 is made up of 15 amino acids. Trimming took off 6 bases at V and 7 bases at J, with 16 bases between the two ends. The germline V gene encodes CDR1 LNHDA and CDR2 SQIVND (reference sequence). The CDR3 DNA follows: TGTGCCAGTAGGATCCTGGAGAGGAGGAATTCACCCCTCCACTTT. Protein: CASRILERRNSPLHF.

V gene TRBV4-2 combines with J gene TRBJ2-3; 8 nucleotides line up with TRBD2. There are 16 residues in the CDR3. Germline V gives CDR1 LGHNA, CDR2 YNFKEQ. Losses at the gene ends were 4 bases for V and 2 bases for J; bases not matched to a gene: 8. CDR3 nucleotide sequence: TGTGCCAGCAGCCCCCCTCCGGGACTAGTCACAGATACGCAGTATTTT. Residues: CASSPPPGLVTDTQYF.

The V and J genes are TRBV9 and TRBJ1-6; D ambiguous. The V gene lost 0 bases and the J gene lost 2 bases, with 6 bases spanning the gap. CDR1 and CDR2 from the germline V gene are SGDLS and YYNGEE. CDR3 length: 15 residues. The CDR3 here is CASSVANTYNSPLHF. Written as DNA, the CDR3 is TGTGCCAGCAGCGTAGCGAACACCTATAATTCACCCCTCCACTTT. Using reference TRBV9 and TRBJ1-6 for the parts outside the CDR3, the full variable domain is DSGVTQTPKHLITATGQRVTLRCSPRSGDLSVYWYQQSLDQGLQFLIQYYNGEERAKGNILERFSAQQFPDLHSELNLSSLELGDSALYFCASSVANTYNSPLHFGNGTRLTVT.

This rearrangement joins TRBV5-1 to TRBJ2-1; 8 nucleotides agree with TRBD2. Losses at the gene ends were 1 base for V and 0 bases for J; bases not matched to a gene: 3. The CDR3 covers 16 residues. Germline CDR1 and CDR2: SGHRS and YFSETQ. The CDR3, as DNA: TGCGCCAGCAGCTTGTCCGGGACTAGCTCCTACAATGAGCAGTTCTTC. It codes for CASSLSGTSSYNEQFF.

The J gene is TRBJ2-7, the V gene TRBV21-1; the table gives TRBD2 as D, unverified against the DNA. TRBV21-1 is given as a pseudogene. This CDR3 comprises 15 residues. The CDR3 reads CASSNRGGSSYEQYF. The DNA for the CDR3 is TGTGCCAGCAGCAATAGGGGCGGGAGCTCCTACGAGCAGTACTTC.

V and J are TRBV2 and TRBJ1-2, with D unresolved. V was shortened by 4 bases and J by 0 bases, with 15 bases between the two germline ends. The CDR3 runs to 16 residues. Germline CDR1 SNHLY, CDR2 FYNNEI. The CDR3 here is CASSVRDTVSNYGYTF. The CDR3 coding sequence is TGTGCCAGCAGTGTAAGAGACACTGTTTCTAACTATGGCTACACCTTC. Drawing the rest from reference TRBV2 and TRBJ1-2, the complete variable domain is EPEVTQTPSHQVTQMGQEVILRCVPISNHLYFYWYRQILGQKVEFLVSFYNNEISEKSEIFDDQFSVERPDGSNFTLKIRSTKLEDSAMYFCASSVRDTVSNYGYTFGSGTRLTVV.

This chain joins TRBV21-1 and TRBJ1-1; the table's D call of TRBD1 was not tested on the DNA. TRBV21-1 is a documented pseudogene. This CDR3 contains 14 residues. The CDR3 sequence is CASSKDRVNTEAFF. DNA for the CDR3: TGTGCCAGCAGCAAAGACAGGGTGAACACTGAAGCTTTCTTT.

V usage is TRBV30 and J usage is TRBJ2-1; TRBD1 matches 10 bases. This CDR3 is 16 amino acids long. V trimming: 2 bases; J trimming: 7 bases; junction bases outside the gene matches: 11. Per the germline V gene, CDR1 is GTSNPN and CDR2 is SVGIG (reference sequence). CDR3 region: CAWSPLLRTGGNEQFF. The DNA for the CDR3 is TGTGCCTGGAGTCCGTTACTTAGGACAGGGGGGAATGAGCAGTTCTTC. Variable domain in full (rest from reference TRBV30 and TRBJ2-1): SQTIHQWPATLVQPVGSPLSLECTVEGTSNPNLYWYRQAAGRGLQLLFYSVGIGQISSEVPQNLSASRPQDRQFILSSKKLLLSDSGFYLCAWSPLLRTGGNEQFFGPGTRLTVL.

This chain uses TRBV7-9 with TRBJ1-3; 10 bases line up with TRBD1. The CDR3 spans 17 residues. With 5 bases clipped from V and 0 bases from J, the junction kept 7 bases outside the gene matches. Germline-derived CDR1 and CDR2 are SEHNR and FQNEAQ (reference sequence). The DNA for the CDR3 is TGTGCCAGCAGCCCGGGGACAGGGGTTTACTCTGGAAACACCATATATTTT. Translation: CASSPGTGVYSGNTIYF.

The chain combines TRBV3-1 (or the pseudogene TRBV3-2) with TRBJ1-2; TRBD1 matches 7 bases. Per the germline V gene, CDR1 is LGHDT and CDR2 is YNNKEL (reference sequence). V gave up 5 bases and J gave up 4 bases; unmatched junction bases: 10. The CDR3 consists of 15 residues. The chain's CDR3 is CASSVTGLGIYGYTF. The CDR3 coding sequence is TGTGCCAGCAGCGTGACAGGGCTCGGGATCTATGGCTACACCTTC.

This sequence joins TRBV28 and TRBJ1-2, with D possibly matching TRBD1 (5 bases). CDR1 and CDR2 from the germline V gene are MDHEN and SYDVKM. The ends were cut back, 2 bases at V and 8 bases at J, with 9 bases in the middle. The CDR3 contains 12 residues. For the CDR3, the DNA is TGTGCCAGCAGTTTACAGGGTCGGGGCTACACCTTC. It is translated as CASSLQGRGYTF.

The chain joins TRBV4-1 to TRBJ2-7, with a weak D call TRBD1 (6 bases). Germline V gene sequence: CDR1 MGHRA, CDR2 YSYEKL. Trimming removed 1 base from V and 5 bases from J, with 9 bases in between. This CDR3 contains 13 residues. CDR3 nucleotides: TGCGCCAGCAGCCAAGGGGCAGGGGACGAGCAGTACTTC. This encodes CASSQGAGDEQYF.

The chain combines TRBV7-3 with TRBJ2-2; TRBD1 might be the D (6 bases). The germline V and J ends were trimmed by 5 bases and 3 bases, with 10 bases remaining between them. Germline CDR1 and CDR2: SGHTA and FQGTGA. There are 14 residues in the CDR3. The CDR3 here is CASSPHRDTGELFF. The CDR3 coding sequence is TGTGCCAGCAGCCCCCACAGGGACACCGGGGAGCTGTTTTTT.

This chain uses TRBV15 with TRBJ1-5; D gene uncertain. There are 15 residues in the CDR3. V was pared by 0 bases and J by 4 bases, with 10 bases between. The germline CDR1 and CDR2 sequences are LNHNV and YYDKDF (reference sequence). The CDR3 nucleotides read TGTGCCACCAGCAGAGATAAGGGAGTTAATCAGCCCCAGCATTTT. Residues: CATSRDKGVNQPQHF.

The chain is built from TRBV27 and TRBJ2-7, with D possibly matching TRBD1 (7 bases). Germline V lookup: CDR1 MNHEY, CDR2 SMNVEV (reference sequence). V was clipped by 5 bases and J by 3 bases, with 17 bases between them. The CDR3 covers 15 residues. CDR3 coding DNA: TGTGCCAGCAGTGCGTCGACAGGGAGGTTCTACGAGCAGTACTTC. Protein sequence: CASSASTGRFYEQYF.

The rearrangement links TRBV6-4 to TRBJ2-3; TRBD1 agrees at 8 bases. V lost 2 bases and J lost 9; bases outside the gene matches: 7. Germline CDR1 reads MRHNA; CDR2 reads SNTAGT. The CDR3 has 14 residues. The CDR3 DNA reads TGTGCCAGCAGTGACCCGAGGACAGGGTCAACGCAGTATTTT. It yields the protein CASSDPRTGSTQYF.

The rearrangement uses TRBV18 and TRBJ1-2; TRBD1 matches 7 bases. V lost 3 bases, J lost 5 bases, and 6 bases stayed unmatched. From germline, CDR1 is KGHSH and CDR2 LQKENI. The CDR3 length is 14 residues. The CDR3, as DNA: TGTGCCAGCTCACCGGGGACAGAGGGTTATGGCTACACCTTC. Residues: CASSPGTEGYGYTF.

The chain employs TRBV5-5 and TRBJ1-1; no reliable D call. Germline values: CDR1 SGHKS, CDR2 YYEKEE (reference sequence). Trimming shortened V by 0 bases and J by 4 bases, and 7 bases separated the two germline ends. This CDR3 comprises 13 residues. The CDR3 bases are TGTGCCAGCAGCTTGGTAGGGAGCACTGAAGCTTTCTTT. Translated, it gives CASSLVGSTEAFF.

There are a few counts of this clone. The chain's CDR3 is CAWSPGQGIYEQYF. CDR3 nucleotide sequence: TGTGCCTGGAGTCCGGGACAGGGGATCTACGAGCAGTACTTC. The rearrangement uses TRBV30 and TRBJ2-7; 10 bases match TRBD1. The length of the CDR3 is 14 residues. With 2 bases clipped from V and 3 bases from J, the junction kept 4 bases outside the gene matches. Germline values: CDR1 GTSNPN, CDR2 SVGIG (reference sequence).

This clone was found a few times. The chain is built from TRBV21-1 and TRBJ2-3; the table calls TRBD2, which could not be checked here. TRBV21-1 is a listed pseudogene. This CDR3 has 15 residues. The CDR3 DNA is TGTGCCAGCAGCAAAGAATGCGGGGCGACAGATACGCAGTATTTT. It yields the protein CASSKECGATDTQYF.

CDR3 nucleotides: TGCGCCAGCAGCTCCACAGGGGACTATGGCTACACCTTC. Its protein is CASSSTGDYGYTF. V is TRBV5-1 and J is TRBJ1-2, with 7 bases that match TRBD1. The ends lost 3 bases at V and 3 bases at J; junction bases unmatched: 2. The CDR3 sequence is 13 residues long. Germline V gene data show CDR1 as SGHRS and CDR2 as YFSETQ.

The chain carries TRBV9 and TRBJ2-5; 8 bases match TRBD1. Trimming at V came to 4 bases and at J to 4 bases, leaving 3 bases not matched to a gene. CDR1 and CDR2 from the germline V gene are SGDLS and YYNGEE. The CDR3 is made up of 13 amino acids. The CDR3 is CASSFGQGETQYF. The CDR3 DNA sequence: TGTGCCAGCAGCTTTGGACAGGGAGAGACCCAGTACTTC.

Only a few counts were recorded for this clone. The V call is TRBV28, the J call TRBJ2-7, with D perhaps TRBD1 (5 bases). V was trimmed by 3 bases and J by 0 bases, leaving 9 bases between them. Germline V gene sequence: CDR1 MDHEN, CDR2 SYDVKM. The CDR3 length is 14 residues. The CDR3 region is CASSFQGLSYEQYF. In DNA, the CDR3 is TGTGCCAGCAGTTTTCAGGGCCTCTCCTACGAGCAGTACTTC. Together with reference TRBV28 and TRBJ2-7, the CDR3 gives the full variable domain: DVKVTQSSRYLVKRTGEKVFLECVQDMDHENMFWYRQDPGLGLRLIYFSYDVKMKEKGDIPEGYSVSREKKERFSLILESASTNQTSMYLCASSFQGLSYEQYFGPGTRLTVT.